This T cell receptor beta chain was identified during a study of T cells after yellow fever vaccination (dated by TCRdb to the late 2010s). Some background on the complete study: The SMART-Seq v4 Ultra Low Input RNA kit was used to prepare libraries from fractions with low cell numbers. Two healthy male donors, one aged 18 to 29 and one aged 30 to 40 years, were included in the cohort. Bulk TCR alpha and beta repertoires were sequenced longitudinally to track T-cell clones before and after primary and booster YFV17D yellow fever vaccination. Blood samples were taken at several timepoints before and after primary and secondary immunization, and bulk PBMC replicates and cell subsets were isolated. Results and caveats for the whole study, not just this receptor: Because only a couple of donors were included in the study, the extent to which the findings can be generalized is limited. A small share of clonotypes occurred in both CD4 and CD8 compartments, likely arising from convergent recombination. Compared with the primary T-cell response, the secondary T-cell response was weaker but faster, peaking on day 5 rather than day 15. Most clones expanded after primary vaccination were re-detected after the booster (96% of CD4 and about 88% of CD8), suggesting broad memory maintenance. FACS-sorted repertoires could contain abundant contaminating clonotypes from the bulk population, so computational filtering was required.

The sequencing machine was an Illumina NovaSeq 6000. Synthesis of TCR cDNA relied on 5'RACE template switching, a step that introduced a universal primer site along with unique molecular identifiers. Priming of cDNA synthesis was performed from both the TCR alpha and TCR beta constant segments. Library amplification involved two PCR steps, and the second step added sample barcodes and sequencing adapters. Sequencing of the libraries was done on either Illumina HiSeq 2500 (2x100 bp) or NovaSeq (2x150 bp). Per the authors' processing: Demultiplexing of reads and collapsing into UMI consensus sequences were performed with MIGEC, and V(D)J alignment was carried out with MiXCR. Using edgeR on replicate PBMC samples, clonotypes were called vaccine-responding if FDR was below 0.01 and the log2 fold change was above 5 up to day 15. Each bulk clonotype received a CD4 or CD8 identity based on whether the sequenced CD4 or CD8 repertoire contained that clonotype at higher abundance. Using fastp trimming at Q25 and MiXCR clonotype assembly, TCRdb reanalyzed the public sequencing data and kept in-frame beta chains. Identical CDR3 proteins give one entry, which carries the most common genes and DNA. The V and J calls were determined by TCRdb, not by the authors. The sample table contains around 260,000 distinct CDR3 sequences; only one count was recorded for roughly 4.8% of them. Together, the top ten hold roughly 3.4% of the sample.

About this clonotype itself: Its antigen specificity is not known. Base qualities are not at hand, and no much larger clone is one base apart.

Per the publication, the treatment or condition label means: live attenuated yellow fever vaccine strain. A standard Ficoll-Paque protocol was used to isolate PBMCs from peripheral blood. CD4 and CD8 T-cell fractions were isolated with Dynabeads CD4 and CD8 positive selection kits. RNA was extracted with TriZol from bulk PBMCs, CD4 and CD8 fractions, and dextramer-positive and dextramer-negative fractions. Material: CD4+ T cells sorted from PBMCs, obtained on the day of the yellow fever booster vaccination. This TCR was sampled from a man aged 18 to 35 who received the YFV17D yellow fever vaccine.

The DNA sequence is given as TGCGCCAGCAGCTTGGAAGCCGCCTACAATGAGCAGTTCTTC. It is translated as CASSLEAAYNEQFF. The chain employs TRBV5-1 and TRBJ2-1, with the identity of the D gene unclear. The germline V gene specifies SGHRS as CDR1 and YFSETQ as CDR2. Trimming takes 0 bases from V and 2 bases from J, and the germline ends sit 6 bases apart. The CDR3 runs 14 residues from the cysteine to the phenylalanine. The kept DNA is CDR3 alone, 42 bases in frame from the first base. Here the CDR3 is joined to the reference TRBV5-1 and TRBJ2-1 genes, and the full variable domain is: KAGVTQTPRYLIKTRGQQVTLSCSPISGHRSVSWYQQTPGQGLQFLFEYFSETQRNKGNFPGRFSGRQFSNSRSEMNVSTLELGDSALYLCASSLEAAYNEQFFGPGTRLTVL.